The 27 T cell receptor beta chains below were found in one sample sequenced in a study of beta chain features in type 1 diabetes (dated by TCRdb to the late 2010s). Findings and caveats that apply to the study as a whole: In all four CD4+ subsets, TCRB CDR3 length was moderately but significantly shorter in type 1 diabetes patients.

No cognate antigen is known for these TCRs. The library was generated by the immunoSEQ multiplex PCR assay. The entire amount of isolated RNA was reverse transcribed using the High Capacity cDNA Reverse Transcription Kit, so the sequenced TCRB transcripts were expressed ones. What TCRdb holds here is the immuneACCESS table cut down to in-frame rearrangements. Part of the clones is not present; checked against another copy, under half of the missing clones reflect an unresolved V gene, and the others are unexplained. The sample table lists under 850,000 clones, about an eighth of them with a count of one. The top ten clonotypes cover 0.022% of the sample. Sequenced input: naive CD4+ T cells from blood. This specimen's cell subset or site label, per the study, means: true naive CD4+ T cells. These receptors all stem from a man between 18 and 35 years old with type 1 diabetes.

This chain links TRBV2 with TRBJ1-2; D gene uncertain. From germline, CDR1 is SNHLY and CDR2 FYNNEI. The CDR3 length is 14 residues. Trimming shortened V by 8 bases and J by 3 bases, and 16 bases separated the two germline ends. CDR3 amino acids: CASPSGRLDYGYTF. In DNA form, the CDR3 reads TGTGCCAGCCCCTCCGGGAGGCTTGACTATGGCTACACCTTC.

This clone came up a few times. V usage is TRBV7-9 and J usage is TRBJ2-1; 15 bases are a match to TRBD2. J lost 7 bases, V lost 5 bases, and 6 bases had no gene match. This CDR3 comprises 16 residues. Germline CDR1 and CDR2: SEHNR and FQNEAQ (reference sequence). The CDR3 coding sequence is TGTGCCAGCAGCGCCCCCGGGACTAGCGGGGGGAATGAGCAGTTCTTC. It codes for CASSAPGTSGGNEQFF.

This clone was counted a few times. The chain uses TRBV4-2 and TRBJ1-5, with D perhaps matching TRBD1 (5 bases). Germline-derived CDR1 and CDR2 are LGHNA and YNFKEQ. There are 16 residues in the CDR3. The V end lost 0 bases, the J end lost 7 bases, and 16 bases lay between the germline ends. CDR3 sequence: CASSQDSAAGKQPQHF. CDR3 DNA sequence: TGTGCCAGCAGCCAAGATAGCGCGGCAGGGAAGCAGCCCCAGCATTTT.

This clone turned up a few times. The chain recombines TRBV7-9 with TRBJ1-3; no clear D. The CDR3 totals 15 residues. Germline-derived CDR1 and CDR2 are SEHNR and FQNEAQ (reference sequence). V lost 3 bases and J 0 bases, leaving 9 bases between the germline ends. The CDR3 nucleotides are TGTGCCAGCAGCTTGAGTCGTAGCTCTGGAAACACCATATATTTT. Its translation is CASSLSRSSGNTIYF.

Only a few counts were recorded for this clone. The CDR3 sequence is CATKDRTNTEAFF. CDR3 sequence (DNA): TGTGCCACCAAGGACAGGACGAACACTGAAGCTTTCTTT. The chain combines TRBV19 with TRBJ1-1, with 7 bases that match TRBD1. Trimming removed 10 bases from V and 1 base from J; junction bases left unmatched: 6. CDR3 length: 13 amino acids. The germline V gene encodes CDR1 LNHDA and CDR2 SQIVND (reference sequence).

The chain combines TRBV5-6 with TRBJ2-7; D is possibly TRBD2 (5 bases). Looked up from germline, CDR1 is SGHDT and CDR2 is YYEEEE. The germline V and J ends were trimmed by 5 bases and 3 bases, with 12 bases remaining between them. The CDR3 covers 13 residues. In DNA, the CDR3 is TGTGCCAGCAGATATGAGGGCCACTACGAGCAGTACTTC. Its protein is CASRYEGHYEQYF.

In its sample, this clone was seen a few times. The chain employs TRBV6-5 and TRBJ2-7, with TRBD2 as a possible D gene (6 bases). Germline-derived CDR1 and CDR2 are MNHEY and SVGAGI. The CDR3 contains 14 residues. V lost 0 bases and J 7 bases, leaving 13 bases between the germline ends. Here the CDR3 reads CASSYSTEGFEQYF. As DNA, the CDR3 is TGTGCCAGCAGTTACTCGACGGAGGGTTTTGAGCAGTACTTC.

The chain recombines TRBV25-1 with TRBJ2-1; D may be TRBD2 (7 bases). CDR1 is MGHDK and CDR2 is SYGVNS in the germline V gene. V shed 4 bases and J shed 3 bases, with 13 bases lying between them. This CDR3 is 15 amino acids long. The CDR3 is CASSVRGLDYNEQFF. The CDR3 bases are TGTGCCAGCAGTGTGCGGGGGCTGGACTACAATGAGCAGTTCTTC.

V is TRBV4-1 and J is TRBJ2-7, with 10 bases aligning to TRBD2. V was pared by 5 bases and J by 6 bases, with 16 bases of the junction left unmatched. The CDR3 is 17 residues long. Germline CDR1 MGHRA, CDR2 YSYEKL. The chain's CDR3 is CASSGKSGGAIGVEQYF. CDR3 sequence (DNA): TGCGCCAGCAGCGGGAAGAGCGGGGGGGCGATTGGCGTCGAGCAGTACTTC.

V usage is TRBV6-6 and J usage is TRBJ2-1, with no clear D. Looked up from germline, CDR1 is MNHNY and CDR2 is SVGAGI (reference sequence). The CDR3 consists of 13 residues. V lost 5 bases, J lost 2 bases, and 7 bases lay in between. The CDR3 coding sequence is TGTGCCAGCAGTCACGGCACCTACAATGAGCAGTTCTTC. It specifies CASSHGTYNEQFF.

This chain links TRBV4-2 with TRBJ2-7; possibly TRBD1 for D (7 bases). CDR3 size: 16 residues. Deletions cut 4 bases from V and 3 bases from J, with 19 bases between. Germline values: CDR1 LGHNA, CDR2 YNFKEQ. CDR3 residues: CASSPRGGTDDYEQYF. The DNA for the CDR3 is TGTGCCAGCAGCCCAAGGGGCGGGACAGATGACTACGAGCAGTACTTC.

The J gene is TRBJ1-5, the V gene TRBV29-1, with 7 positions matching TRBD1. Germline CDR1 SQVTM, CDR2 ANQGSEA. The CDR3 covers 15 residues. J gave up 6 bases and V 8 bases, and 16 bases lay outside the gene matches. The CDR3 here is CSRDRVRSPAQPQHF. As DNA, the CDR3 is TGCAGCCGAGACAGGGTCAGGTCGCCGGCTCAGCCCCAGCATTTT.

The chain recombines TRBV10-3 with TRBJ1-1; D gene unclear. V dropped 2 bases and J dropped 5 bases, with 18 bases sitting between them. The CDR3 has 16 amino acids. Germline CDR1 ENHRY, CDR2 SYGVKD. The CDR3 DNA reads TGTGCCATCAGTGAGGGACCCCCGACCCTGGGGACTGAAGCTTTCTTT. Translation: CAISEGPPTLGTEAFF.

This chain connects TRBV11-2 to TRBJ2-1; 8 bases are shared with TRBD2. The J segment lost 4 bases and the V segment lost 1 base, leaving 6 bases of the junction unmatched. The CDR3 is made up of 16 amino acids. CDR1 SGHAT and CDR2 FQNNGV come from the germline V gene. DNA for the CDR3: TGTGCCAGCAGCTTAGGGGGAGCGGGGGCGTACAATGAGCAGTTCTTC. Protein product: CASSLGGAGAYNEQFF.

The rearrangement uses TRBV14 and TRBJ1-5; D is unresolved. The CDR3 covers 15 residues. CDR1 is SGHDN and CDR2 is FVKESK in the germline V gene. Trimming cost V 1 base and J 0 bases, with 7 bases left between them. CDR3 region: CASSQGQASNQPQHF. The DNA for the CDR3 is TGTGCCAGCAGCCAAGGCCAGGCTAGCAATCAGCCCCAGCATTTT.

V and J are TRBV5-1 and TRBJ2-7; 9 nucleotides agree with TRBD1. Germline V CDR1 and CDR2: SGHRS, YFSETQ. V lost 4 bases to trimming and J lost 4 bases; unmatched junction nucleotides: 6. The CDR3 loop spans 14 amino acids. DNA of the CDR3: TGCGCCAGCAGCGAACAGACAGGGGGGTACGAGCAGTACTTC. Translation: CASSEQTGGYEQYF.

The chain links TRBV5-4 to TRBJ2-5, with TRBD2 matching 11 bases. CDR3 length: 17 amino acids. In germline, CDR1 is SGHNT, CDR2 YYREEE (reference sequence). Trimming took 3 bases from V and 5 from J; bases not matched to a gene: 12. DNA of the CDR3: TGTGCCAGCAGCTCACCGACTAGCGGGGCATCCGGGGAGACCCAGTACTTC. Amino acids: CASSSPTSGASGETQYF.

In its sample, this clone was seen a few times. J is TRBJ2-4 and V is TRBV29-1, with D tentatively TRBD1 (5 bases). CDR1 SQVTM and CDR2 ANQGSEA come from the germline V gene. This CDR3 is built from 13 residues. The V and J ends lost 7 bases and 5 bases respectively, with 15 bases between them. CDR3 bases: TGCAGCGGGGCAGAACAGGAACAAAACATTCAGTACTTC. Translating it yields CSGAEQEQNIQYF.

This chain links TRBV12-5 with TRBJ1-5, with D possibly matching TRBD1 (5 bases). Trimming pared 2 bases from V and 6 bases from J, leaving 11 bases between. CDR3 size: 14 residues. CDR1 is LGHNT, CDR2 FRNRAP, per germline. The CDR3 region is CASGLWGPGQPQHF. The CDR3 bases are TGTGCTAGTGGTTTGTGGGGACCGGGTCAGCCCCAGCATTTT.

As DNA, the CDR3 is TGCGCCAGCAGTGAAGGGACGGACCTCTACGAGCAGTACTTC. Translation gives CASSEGTDLYEQYF. This chain links TRBV10-1 with TRBJ2-7, with D perhaps matching TRBD1 or TRBD2 (5 bases each). This CDR3 is 14 amino acids long. The V end lost 3 bases, the J end lost 3 bases, and 12 bases lay between the germline ends. From germline, CDR1 is WNHNN and CDR2 SYGVQD (reference sequence).

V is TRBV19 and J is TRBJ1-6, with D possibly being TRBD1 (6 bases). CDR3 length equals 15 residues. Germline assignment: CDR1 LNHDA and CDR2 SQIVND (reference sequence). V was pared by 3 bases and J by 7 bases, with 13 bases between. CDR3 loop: CASSIRPTGNSPLHF. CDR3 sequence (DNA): TGTGCCAGTAGTATTCGGCCTACAGGGAATTCACCCCTCCACTTT. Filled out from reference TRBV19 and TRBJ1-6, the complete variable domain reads DGGITQSPKYLFRKEGQNVTLSCEQNLNHDAMYWYRQDPGQGLRLIYYSQIVNDFQKGDIAEGYSVSREKKESFPLTVTSAQKNPTAFYLCASSIRPTGNSPLHFGNGTRLTVT.

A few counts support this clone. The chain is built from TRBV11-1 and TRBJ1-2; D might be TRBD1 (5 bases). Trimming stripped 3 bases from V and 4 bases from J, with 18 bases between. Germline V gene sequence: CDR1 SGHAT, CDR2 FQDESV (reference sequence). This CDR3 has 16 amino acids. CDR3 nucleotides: TGTGCCAGCAGCTTTTCTGGAGGAAGGGGCGGCTATGGCTACACCTTC. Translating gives CASSFSGGRGGYGYTF. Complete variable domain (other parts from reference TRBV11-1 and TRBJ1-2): EAEVAQSPRYKITEKSQAVAFWCDPISGHATLYWYRQILGQGPELLVQFQDESVVDDSQLPKDRFSAERLKGVDSTLKIQPAELGDSAMYLCASSFSGGRGGYGYTFGSGTRLTVV.

The CDR3, as DNA: TGTGCCAGCAGACTTGGACAGAACCAAGAGACCCAGTACTTC. Translation: CASRLGQNQETQYF. This rearrangement joins TRBV6-1 to TRBJ2-5, with TRBD1 as a possible D gene (6 bases). The V end was cut by 6 bases, the J end by 0 bases, with 11 bases between. This CDR3 region has 14 residues. Germline CDR1 MNHNS, CDR2 SASEGT.

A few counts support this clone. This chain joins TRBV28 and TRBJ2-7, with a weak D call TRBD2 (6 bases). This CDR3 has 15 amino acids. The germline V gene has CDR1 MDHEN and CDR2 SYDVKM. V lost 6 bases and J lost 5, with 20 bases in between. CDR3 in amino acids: CASRAHGAAGNEQYF. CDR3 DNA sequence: TGTGCCAGCAGGGCCCATGGGGCGGCGGGGAACGAGCAGTACTTC.

CDR3 nucleotide sequence: TGCGCCAGCAGCTTTTGGCAGAACACTGAAGCTTTCTTT. Translated: CASSFWQNTEAFF. The chain carries TRBV5-1 and TRBJ1-1, with unresolved D. The CDR3 is 13 amino acids. The germline V gene has CDR1 SGHRS and CDR2 YFSETQ. V was trimmed by 2 bases and J by 1 base, leaving 6 bases between them.

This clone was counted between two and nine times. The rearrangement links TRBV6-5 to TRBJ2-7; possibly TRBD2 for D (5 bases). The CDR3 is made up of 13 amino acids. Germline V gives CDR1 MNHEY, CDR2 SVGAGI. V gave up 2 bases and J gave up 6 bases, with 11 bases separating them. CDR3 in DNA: TGTGCCAGCAGTTACACCCGCCGGGGCGAGCAGTACTTC. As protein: CASSYTRRGEQYF.

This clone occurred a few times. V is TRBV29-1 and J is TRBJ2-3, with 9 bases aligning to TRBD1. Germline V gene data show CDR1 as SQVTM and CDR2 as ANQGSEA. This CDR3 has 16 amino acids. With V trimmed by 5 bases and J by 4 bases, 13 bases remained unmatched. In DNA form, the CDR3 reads TGCAGCGTTCTTCCGCTAGGGACAGGGCCGGCAGATACGCAGTATTTT. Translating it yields CSVLPLGTGPADTQYF.